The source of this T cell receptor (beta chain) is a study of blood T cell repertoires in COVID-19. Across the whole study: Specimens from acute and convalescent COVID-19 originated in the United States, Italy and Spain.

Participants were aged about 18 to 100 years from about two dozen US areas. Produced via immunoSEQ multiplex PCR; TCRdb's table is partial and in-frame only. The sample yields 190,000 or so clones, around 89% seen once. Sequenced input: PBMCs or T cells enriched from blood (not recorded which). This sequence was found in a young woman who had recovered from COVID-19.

The CDR3 region is CASSHKQGNEQFF. In DNA form, the CDR3 reads TGCGCCAGCAGCCATAAACAGGGAAATGAGCAGTTCTTC. The rearrangement uses TRBV4-1 and TRBJ2-1; possibly TRBD1 for D (6 bases). V was clipped by 3 bases and J by 7 bases, with 10 bases between them. The germline CDR1 and CDR2 sequences are MGHRA and YSYEKL. This CDR3 spans 13 amino acids.